The source of this TCR beta chain is a study of CD8 T cells in Susac syndrome. A note on this clonotype: Its antigen is not known.

This CDR3 has 15 amino acids. Germline CDR1 reads SQVTM; CDR2 reads ANQGSEA. The J segment lost 5 bases and the V segment lost 2 bases, leaving 7 bases of the junction unmatched. Reverse transcription of roughly 0.45 to 1 ug RNA was performed with random hexamers. immunoSEQ multiplex PCR amplified TCR beta CDR3 across 54 Vbeta, 13 Jbeta. TCRdb ran MiXCR on the immunoSEQ multiplex PCR reads and lists one entry per CDR3 protein. The repertoire holds about 140,000 distinct CDR3 sequences, 94% seen once, with 0.25% to 0.3% in the top ten. Matched for age and sex, the controls were healthy donors. Study findings and constraints: Only a relatively small number of individuals were included in the TCR sequencing and HLA analysis.

Sequenced: CD8+ T cells from PBMCs. This chain links TRBV29-1 with TRBJ2-1; 9 nucleotides match TRBD2. This clonotype was obtained from a human donor in good health. DNA for the CDR3: TGCAGCGTTGAACTAGCGGGAAAGGGCGACAATGAGCAGTTCTTC. Translation: CSVELAGKGDNEQFF.